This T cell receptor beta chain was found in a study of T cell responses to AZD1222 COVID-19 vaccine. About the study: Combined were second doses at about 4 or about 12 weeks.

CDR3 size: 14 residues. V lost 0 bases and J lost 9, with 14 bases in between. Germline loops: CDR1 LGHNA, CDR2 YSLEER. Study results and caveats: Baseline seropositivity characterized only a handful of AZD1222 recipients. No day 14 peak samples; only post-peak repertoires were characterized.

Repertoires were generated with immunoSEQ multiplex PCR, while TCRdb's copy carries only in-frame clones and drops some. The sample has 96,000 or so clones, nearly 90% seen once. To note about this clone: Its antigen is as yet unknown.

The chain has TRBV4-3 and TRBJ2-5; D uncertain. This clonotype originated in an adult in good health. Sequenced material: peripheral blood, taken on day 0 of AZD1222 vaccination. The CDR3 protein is CASSQDGTSGAQYF. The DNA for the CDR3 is TGCGCCAGCAGCCAAGATGGTACGAGTGGGGCCCAGTACTTC.